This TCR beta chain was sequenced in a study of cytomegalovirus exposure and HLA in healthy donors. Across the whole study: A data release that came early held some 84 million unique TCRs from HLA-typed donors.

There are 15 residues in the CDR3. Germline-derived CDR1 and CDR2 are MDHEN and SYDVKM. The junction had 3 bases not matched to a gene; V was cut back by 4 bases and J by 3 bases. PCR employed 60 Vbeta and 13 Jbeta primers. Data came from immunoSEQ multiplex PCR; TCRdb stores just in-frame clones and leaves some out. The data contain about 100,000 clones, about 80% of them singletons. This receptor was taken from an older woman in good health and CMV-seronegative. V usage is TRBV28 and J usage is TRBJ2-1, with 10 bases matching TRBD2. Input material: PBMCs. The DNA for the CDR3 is TGTGCCAGCAGTTCCGGGACTAGCGTCTACAATGAGCAGTTCTTC. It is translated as CASSSGTSVYNEQFF.